This T cell receptor (beta chain) was recovered during a study of T cell changes during pregnancy in multiple sclerosis. V dropped 4 bases and J dropped 7; count of bases not matched to a gene: 12. There are 16 residues in the CDR3. CDR1 and CDR2 from the germline V gene are SGHNT and YYREEE (reference sequence). The data were produced by immunoSEQ multiplex PCR, yet TCRdb's version contains in-frame clones alone and is incomplete. The sample has about 79,000 clones, around 95% seen once. This sequence originates from a female donor in good health, enrolled as a control in a pregnancy study. The sequences come from peripheral blood, collected in the second trimester of pregnancy. This rearrangement joins TRBV5-4 to TRBJ1-2; 11 bases match TRBD1. CDR3 DNA: TGTGCCAGCAGCCGTATCTCCGGGACAGGGGGAATTGGCTACACCTTC. It yields the protein CASSRISGTGGIGYTF.